These T cell receptor beta chains were read from a single sample in a study of T cell changes during pregnancy in multiple sclerosis. Clones were sequenced by immunoSEQ multiplex PCR, and TCRdb holds only the in-frame ones, with some missing. The sample yields under 40,000 clones, approximately 90% seen once. The source material was CD8+ T cells from peripheral blood mononuclear cells, sampled before pregnancy. Receptors originate from a female donor with multiple sclerosis, enrolled in a pregnancy study. CDR3s include the opening cysteine and the closing phenylalanine or tryptophan. A D gene is named only where the DNA matches it firmly. The listing skips clone size in some rows; elsewhere it reads once, few, many or a size class.

14 | . | . | TRBJ1-1 | TRBV5-1 | TGCGCCAGCAGACACTGGACAATGAACACTGAAGCTTTCTTT | CASRHWTMNTEAFF
15 | . | . | TRBJ2-2 | TRBV10-1 | TGCGCCAGCAGTGCTGACAGCCATAACACCGGGGAGCTGTTTTTT | CASSADSHNTGELFF
14 | . | . | TRBJ1-2 | TRBV9 | TGTGCCAGCAGCGTAGCTCAGTTTGACTATGGCTACACCTTC | CASSVAQFDYGYTF
16 | TRBD2 | many | TRBJ2-1 | TRBV7-9 | TGTGCCAGCAGTTCCGAGGGCGGGAGCATTGCCTATGAGCAGTTCTTC | CASSSEGGSIAYEQFF
15 | TRBD2 | . | TRBJ2-2 | TRBV6-6 | TGTGCCAGCACTACTAGCGGGGGGGCCGCCGGGGAGCTGTTTTTT | CASTTSGGAAGELFF
15 | TRBD2 | . | TRBJ2-5 | TRBV4-1 | TGCGCCAGCAGCCAAGATTCGGGGGGAGGAGAGACCCAGTACTTC | CASSQDSGGGETQYF
15 | TRBD2 | . | TRBJ2-7 | TRBV29-1 | TGCAGCGTTGAGGGGACTAGCGGGCCACCCTACGAGCAGTACTTC | CSVEGTSGPPYEQYF
17 | TRBD1 | . | TRBJ1-5 | TRBV18 | TGTGCCAGCTCACCAGGGACAGGTTATCTCCTATACCAGCCCCAGCATTTT | CASSPGTGYLLYQPQHF
16 | . | . | TRBJ2-7 | TRBV7-2 | TGTGCCAGCAGCTTAAAGGCCCAAAGAGGAAACAACGAGCAGTACTTC | CASSLKAQRGNNEQYF
14 | . | once | TRBJ1-2 | TRBV14 | TGTGCCAGCAGCCAAGATAGGAGCAGCTACAGCTACACCTTC | CASSQDRSSYSYTF
16 | . | . | TRBJ2-3 | TRBV7-8 | TGTGCCAGCAGCTCTTGGACTATATTCGAGACAGATACGCAGTATTTT | CASSSWTIFETDTQYF
15 | . | . | TRBJ1-1 | TRBV5-1 | TGCGCCAGCAGCTTCAGGGTTGATCTGAACACTGAAGCTTTCTTT | CASSFRVDLNTEAFF
16 | TRBD1 | . | TRBJ1-2 | TRBV6-5 | TGTGCCAGCAGTTACTCTCGGCAGGGGGCATCTTATGGCTACACCTTC | CASSYSRQGASYGYTF
15 | . | . | TRBJ1-6 | TRBV4-2 | TGTGCCAGCAGCCAAGATTATTCCTACCATTCACCCCTCCACTTT | CASSQDYSYHSPLHF
15 | . | many | TRBJ2-2 | TRBV10-1 | TGCGCCAGCAGTGAGTCGAGGCGTCAAACCGGGGAGCTGTTTTTT | CASSESRRQTGELFF
15 | TRBD2 | . | TRBJ2-3 | TRBV2 | TGTGCCAGCAGGGGACTAGCGGGAGTCACAGATACGCAGTATTTT | CASRGLAGVTDTQYF
15 | TRBD1 | . | TRBJ1-1 | TRBV7-9 | TGTGCCAGCAGCTTAGCCCAGGGGGCGCGGACTGAAGCTTTCTTT | CASSLAQGARTEAFF
15 | . | . | TRBJ1-2 | TRBV27 | TGTGCCAGCAGTTTATTATTCGGGGTGGACTATGGCTACACCTTC | CASSLLFGVDYGYTF
17 | TRBD2 | . | TRBJ2-2 | TRBV4-2 | TGTGCCAGCAGCCCGATGACTAGCGGGACCCCCACCGGGGAGCTGTTTTTT | CASSPMTSGTPTGELFF
15 | . | . | TRBJ1-2 | TRBV29-1 | TGCAGCGTTGAAGATCCTAGGACAGCCGACTATGGCTACACCTTC | CSVEDPRTADYGYTF
13 | . | . | TRBJ1-1 | TRBV5-4 | TGTGCCAGCAGCCGAGGGGGACGCTCTGAAGCTTTCTTT | CASSRGGRSEAFF
13 | . | . | TRBJ1-1 | TRBV11-3 | TGTGCCAGCAGCCAGACTCCCTGGGCTGAAGCTTTCTTT | CASSQTPWAEAFF
16 | TRBD2 | . | TRBJ2-2 | TRBV19 | TGTGCCAGTAGTTTAGGGACTAGCGGGAATACCGGGGAGCTGTTTTTT | CASSLGTSGNTGELFF
16 | TRBD1 | . | TRBJ2-3 | TRBV9 | TGTGCCAGCAGCGTAGAGGCGACAGGGGGGTTAGATACGCAGTATTTT | CASSVEATGGLDTQYF
16 | TRBD1 | . | TRBJ2-3 | TRBV5-4 | TGTGCCAGCAGCTTGCGTCGGGACAGGAACGCAGATACGCAGTATTTT | CASSLRRDRNADTQYF
14 | . | . | TRBJ1-1 | TRBV10-3 | TGTGCCATCAGTGATCTCGGGAGGAACGGTGAAGCTTTCTTT | CAISDLGRNGEAFF
15 | . | . | TRBJ2-3 | TRBV28 | TGTGCCAGCAGTCCCACGACAGAGTTCACAGATACGCAGTATTTT | CASSPTTEFTDTQYF
14 | TRBD1 | . | TRBJ1-2 | TRBV11-2 | TGTGCCAGCAGACCCGGGACAGGGGGCTTTGGCTACACCTTC | CASRPGTGGFGYTF